The rows below give T cell receptor beta chains drawn from one sample of a study of T cell responses to AZD1222 COVID-19 vaccine. Sequenced by immunoSEQ multiplex PCR; TCRdb stores in-frame clones only, minus some. The sample holds approximately 160,000 clones; approximately 93% are singletons and the top ten take more than 0.8%. The sequenced sample was peripheral blood, obtained on day 0 of AZD1222 vaccination. These receptors came from an adult in good health. CDR3s include the opening cysteine and the closing phenylalanine or tryptophan. A D gene is named only where the DNA matches it firmly. The size field is filled for only some rows; it gives once, few, many or a size class.

CDR3aa,CDR3nt,j_gene,v_gene,abundance,d_gene
CASSPGTGFNQPQHF,TGTGCCAGTAGCCCCGGGACAGGGTTCAATCAGCCCCAGCATTTT,TRBJ1-5,TRBV19,once,TRBD1
CASSPRGPYNEQFF,TGTGCCAGCAGTCCCAGGGGGCCCTACAATGAGCAGTTCTTC,TRBJ2-1,TRBV6-2/TRBV6-3,-,TRBD1
CASSVGEGTFDTQYF,TGTGCCAGCAGCGTAGGAGAGGGGACCTTCGATACGCAGTATTTT,TRBJ2-3,TRBV9,few,-
CASSGGTGELFF,TGTGCCAGCAGCGGGGGCACCGGGGAGCTGTTTTTT,TRBJ2-2,TRBV12-3/TRBV12-4,-,-
CASSFGASGVWAETQYF,TGTGCCAGCAGCTTCGGGGCTAGCGGGGTTTGGGCAGAGACCCAGTACTTC,TRBJ2-5,TRBV7-9,-,TRBD2
CSVAGLGSGSGANVLTF,TGCAGCGTTGCCGGCCTGGGTTCGGGCTCTGGGGCCAACGTCCTGACTTTC,TRBJ2-6,TRBV29-1,few,-
CASSQVNGLYGYTF,TGTGCCAGCAGCCAAGTTAACGGCCTCTATGGCTACACCTTC,TRBJ1-2,TRBV14,-,-
CASIRTPASYEQYF,TGTGCCAGCATTAGGACACCAGCGAGCTACGAGCAGTACTTC,TRBJ2-7,TRBV2,-,-
CSARKSEQYF,TGCAGTGCTAGGAAGTCCGAGCAGTACTTC,TRBJ2-7,TRBV20-1,-,-
CASKSQPSFSALHF,TGTGCCAGCAAGTCGCAGCCCTCCTTTTCGGCCCTCCACTTT,TRBJ1-6,TRBV6-5,-,-
CASFSWGGGDPYNEQFF,TGTGCCAGCTTTAGCTGGGGGGGCGGGGACCCCTACAATGAGCAGTTCTTC,TRBJ2-1,TRBV7-8,-,-